This TCR beta chain was identified during a study of blood T cell repertoires in COVID-19. Background on the study: The origin of the acute and convalescent COVID-19 samples was the United States, Italy and Spain.

The CDR3 is made up of 13 amino acids. V lost 4 bases and J 2 bases, leaving 7 bases between the germline ends. The V gene's germline CDR1 is LGHDT and CDR2 YNNKEL (reference sequence). Across 20 to 25 US areas, participants ranged in age from about 18 to 90 years. Methods used by the authors: Amplification from reference gene primers served as the basis for estimated nucleated cell counts. Data came from immunoSEQ multiplex PCR; TCRdb stores just in-frame clones and leaves some out. From that table come the V and J calls and clone size; the DNA was used to work out D and trimming. Among around 300,000 clones listed, about 89% were seen once.

V and J are TRBV3-1 (or the pseudogene TRBV3-2) and TRBJ2-3; D is ambiguous. Sequenced sample: PBMCs or T cells enriched from blood (not recorded which). The source is a woman aged 40-49 years who had recovered from COVID-19. The DNA of the CDR3 is TGTGCCAGCAGCCGTCAGTCCACAGATACGCAGTATTTT. As protein: CASSRQSTDTQYF.